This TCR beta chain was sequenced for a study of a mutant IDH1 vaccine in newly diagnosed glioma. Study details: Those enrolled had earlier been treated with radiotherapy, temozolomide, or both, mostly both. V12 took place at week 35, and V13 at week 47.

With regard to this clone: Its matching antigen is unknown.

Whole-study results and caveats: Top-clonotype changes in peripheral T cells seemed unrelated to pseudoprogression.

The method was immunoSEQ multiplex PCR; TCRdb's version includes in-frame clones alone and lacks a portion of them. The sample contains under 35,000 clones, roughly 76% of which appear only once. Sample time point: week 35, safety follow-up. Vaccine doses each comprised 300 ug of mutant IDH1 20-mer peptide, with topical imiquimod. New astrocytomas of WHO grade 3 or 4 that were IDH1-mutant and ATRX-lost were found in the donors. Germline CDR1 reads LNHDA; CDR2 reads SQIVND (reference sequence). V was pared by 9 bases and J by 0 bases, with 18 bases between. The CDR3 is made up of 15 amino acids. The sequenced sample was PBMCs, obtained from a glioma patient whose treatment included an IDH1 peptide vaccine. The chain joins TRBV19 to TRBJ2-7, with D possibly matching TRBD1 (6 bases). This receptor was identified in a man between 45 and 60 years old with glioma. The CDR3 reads CASGEQGAPSYEQYF. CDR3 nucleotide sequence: TGTGCCAGCGGCGAACAGGGAGCCCCCTCCTACGAGCAGTACTTC.